This TCR beta chain appears in the sequencing data of a study of control samples from healthy donors and cancer patients. Germline CDR1 reads MGHRA; CDR2 reads YSYEKL. The junction had 8 bases not matched to a gene; V was cut back by 0 bases and J by 6 bases. The CDR3 is 15 residues long. Sequenced by immunoSEQ multiplex PCR; TCRdb stores in-frame clones only, minus some. This table holds about 160,000 clones, 85% to 95% found once. The TCR comes from a woman between 35 and 50 years old in good health. The specimen was blood. This chain joins TRBV4-1 and TRBJ2-7; 7 nucleotides agree with TRBD1. CDR3 nucleotide sequence: TGCGCCAGCAGCCAAGAAGAGGGGGCCATCCGCGAGCAGTACTTC. Its protein product is CASSQEEGAIREQYF.